One and the same sample provided the 10 T cell receptor beta chains below, sequenced in a study of radiotherapy plus CTLA-4 blockade in lung cancer. The method was immunoSEQ multiplex PCR; TCRdb's version includes in-frame clones alone and lacks a portion of them. Here the sample spans over 95,000 clones, about four fifths being singletons. Sequences were derived from peripheral blood, sampled from a patient treated with radiotherapy plus ipilimumab. The origin of the receptors is a human donor with non-small cell lung cancer who had a partial response to radiotherapy plus ipilimumab. Some clones in this sample may be carry-over from other donors' samples.

The chain uses TRBV5-5 and TRBJ1-2, with 7 bases fitting TRBD1. CDR1 and CDR2 from the germline V gene are SGHKS and YYEKEE (reference sequence). V was pared by 0 bases and J by 3 bases, with 2 bases of the junction left unmatched. The CDR3 has 14 amino acids. The CDR3 DNA reads TGTGCCAGCAGCTTGGGACAGGGACACTATGGCTACACCTTC. Translating it yields CASSLGQGHYGYTF.

In the case of this clone: One junction end does not reproduce the germline sequence, and a read error may be involved. This chain connects TRBV29-1 to TRBJ2-7, with TRBD2 identical over 7 bases. Germline CDR1 and CDR2: SQVTM and ANQGSEA. This CDR3 contains 14 residues. CDR3 residues: CSVGGTAGLYAQYF. The CDR3 DNA reads as TGCAGCGTTGGGGGAACAGCGGGACTGTACGCGCAGTACTTC.

The rearrangement joins TRBV6-1 to TRBJ2-3; TRBD2 matches 7 bases. Germline-derived CDR1 and CDR2 are MNHNS and SASEGT. The CDR3 loop spans 14 amino acids. After removal of 1 base from V and 4 bases from J, the junction contained 2 bases not matched to a gene. This chain's CDR3 is CASSEGLASDTQYF. The CDR3 DNA is TGTGCCAGCAGTGAAGGACTAGCCTCAGATACGCAGTATTTT.

The genes are TRBV11-3 and TRBJ2-7; perhaps TRBD2 as D (5 bases). CDR1 is SGHNT, CDR2 YENEEA, per germline. The V gene lost 5 bases and the J gene lost 7 bases, with 15 bases spanning the gap. The CDR3 consists of 13 residues. CDR3 loop: CASSPTHSGEQYF. The CDR3 coding sequence is TGTGCCAGCAGCCCGACGCACTCGGGGGAGCAGTACTTC.

The chain is built from TRBV5-1 and TRBJ2-4, with TRBD2 matching over 10 bases. After removal of 4 bases from V and 8 bases from J, the junction contained 12 bases not matched to a gene. CDR3 length: 16 amino acids. Germline V gives CDR1 SGHRS, CDR2 YFSETQ. The CDR3, as DNA: TGCGCCAGCAGCCGAAGCGGGGGGGCCGTAGGGGACATTCAGTACTTC. Residues: CASSRSGGAVGDIQYF.

This clone was recorded a few times. V gene TRBV4-1 combines with J gene TRBJ1-1; 8 bases match TRBD1. Germline V CDR1 and CDR2: MGHRA, YSYEKL. The ends lost 3 bases at V and 0 bases at J; junction bases unmatched: 18. The CDR3 totals 20 residues. CDR3 protein: CASSQRDRGRSVTMNTEAFF. For the CDR3, the DNA is TGCGCCAGCAGCCAGAGAGACAGGGGAAGAAGTGTGACCATGAACACTGAAGCTTTCTTT.

The chain combines TRBV5-6 with TRBJ1-5; 7 positions agree with TRBD1. Trimming took 4 bases from V and 3 from J; bases not matched to a gene: 10. Germline CDR1 is SGHDT and CDR2 is YYEEEE. The length of the CDR3 is 16 residues. The CDR3 DNA sequence: TGTGCCAGCAGCGCTCTCCGGACAGGCTACAATCAGCCCCAGCATTTT. Translating it yields CASSALRTGYNQPQHF.

The chain uses TRBV29-1 and TRBJ1-1; unclear D gene. V gave up 4 bases and J gave up 2 bases, with 5 bases separating them. The CDR3 sequence is 11 residues long. Germline V gene data show CDR1 as SQVTM and CDR2 as ANQGSEA. The CDR3 here is CSVVRNTEAFF. In nucleotides, the CDR3 is TGCAGCGTTGTCAGAAACACTGAAGCTTTCTTT.

CDR3 sequence reads: CASSHSAGELFF. CDR3 bases: TGTGCCAGCAGCCATAGTGCCGGGGAGCTGTTTTTT. The chain has TRBV7-9 and TRBJ2-2; no clear D. CDR3 size: 12 residues. V was shortened by 5 bases and J by 6 bases, with 7 bases between the two germline ends. CDR1 is SEHNR and CDR2 is FQNEAQ in the germline V gene (reference sequence).

This chain uses TRBV11-2 with TRBJ2-7; D not certain. Trimming took 1 base from V and 3 from J, leaving 13 bases between them. The CDR3 totals 15 residues. Germline V gives CDR1 SGHAT, CDR2 FQNNGV. The CDR3 DNA sequence: TGTGCCAGCAGCTTAGGTGGTCAGGATGTCTACGAGCAGTACTTC. Its protein product is CASSLGGQDVYEQYF.